The clone carrying this T cell receptor (beta chain) was counted between two and nine times. The record originates from a study of response to subunit inactivated influenza vaccine. Trimming cost V 3 bases and J 2 bases, with 9 bases left between them. Germline values: CDR1 SGDLS, CDR2 YYNGEE. There are 15 residues in the CDR3. TCRdb used MiXCR to reprocess the RT-PCR reads, holding one entry per CDR3 protein. This table holds fewer than 250,000 distinct CDR3 sequences, approximately 14% found once. The V and J genes are TRBV9 and TRBJ2-6; D remains ambiguous. The source material was CD8+ T cells sorted from PBMCs, sampled more than 4 days after vaccination. The sequence was obtained from a man in his fifties or sixties who received an inactivated influenza vaccine. The CDR3 loop is CASSDPVTGANVLTF. Here the CDR3 DNA reads TGTGCCAGCAGCGATCCAGTAACTGGGGCCAACGTCCTGACTTTC.